This T cell receptor beta chain was documented in a study of CD8 T cells in ankylosing spondylitis. Findings and limits, study-wide: Significantly higher representation of disease-linked clones was reported for matched ankylosing spondylitis synovial fluid. Existing reports had already noted some motif variants in reactive arthritis synovial fluid and blood. Among TCR beta sequences, a motif of roughly 8 highly homologous variants appeared characteristic of ankylosing spondylitis blood. Peripheral blood samples showed relatively rare disease-linked clones, and these clones were CD8+.

Germline-derived CDR1 and CDR2 are MDHEN and SYDVKM. This CDR3 has 16 amino acids. Trimming took 1 base from V and 2 from J; bases not matched to a gene: 6. About this clonotype: The target antigen is unknown.

With molecular barcodes, quantitative 5'-RACE was used to make the TCR beta libraries. MiXCR, run by TCRdb on the 5' RACE reads, gives a single entry per CDR3 protein. The table shows 750,000 to 850,000 distinct CDR3 sequences, with 12% occurring only once. The sequenced sample consisted of blood, either unsorted or a sorted T cell fraction (not recorded which). The rearrangement links TRBV28 to TRBJ2-5; 8 bases map to TRBD1. The receptor was derived from a male donor with ankylosing spondylitis. Here the CDR3 reads CASSLSRGPSQETQYF. CDR3 bases: TGTGCCAGCAGTTTATCCAGGGGGCCGAGTCAAGAGACCCAGTACTTC. Full variable domain (rest looked up from reference TRBV28 and TRBJ2-5): DVKVTQSSRYLVKRTGEKVFLECVQDMDHENMFWYRQDPGLGLRLIYFSYDVKMKEKGDIPEGYSVSREKKERFSLILESASTNQTSMYLCASSLSRGPSQETQYFGPGTRLLVL.